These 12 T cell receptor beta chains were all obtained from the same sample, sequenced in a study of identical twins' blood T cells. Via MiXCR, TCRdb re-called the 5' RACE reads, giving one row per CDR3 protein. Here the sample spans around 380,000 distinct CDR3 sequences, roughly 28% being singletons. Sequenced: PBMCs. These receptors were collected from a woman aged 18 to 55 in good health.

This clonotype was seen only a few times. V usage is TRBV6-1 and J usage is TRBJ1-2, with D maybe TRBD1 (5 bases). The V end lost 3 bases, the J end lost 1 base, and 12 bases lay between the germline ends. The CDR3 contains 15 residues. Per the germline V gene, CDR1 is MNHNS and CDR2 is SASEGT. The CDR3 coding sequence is TGTGCCAGCAGTGATCTTCGCGACAGTAACTATGGCTACACCTTC. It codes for CASSDLRDSNYGYTF.

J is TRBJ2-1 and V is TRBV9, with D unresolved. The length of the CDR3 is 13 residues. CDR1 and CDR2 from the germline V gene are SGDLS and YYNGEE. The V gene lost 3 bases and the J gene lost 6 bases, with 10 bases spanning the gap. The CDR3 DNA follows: TGTGCCAGCAGCGCCTCCCTACGCAATGAGCAGTTCTTC. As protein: CASSASLRNEQFF.

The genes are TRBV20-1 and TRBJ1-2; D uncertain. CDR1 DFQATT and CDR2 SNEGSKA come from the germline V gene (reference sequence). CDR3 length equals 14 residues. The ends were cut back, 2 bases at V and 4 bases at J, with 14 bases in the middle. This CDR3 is CSARPPNDLYGYTF. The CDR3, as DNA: TGCAGTGCTAGACCCCCTAACGACCTCTATGGCTACACCTTC.

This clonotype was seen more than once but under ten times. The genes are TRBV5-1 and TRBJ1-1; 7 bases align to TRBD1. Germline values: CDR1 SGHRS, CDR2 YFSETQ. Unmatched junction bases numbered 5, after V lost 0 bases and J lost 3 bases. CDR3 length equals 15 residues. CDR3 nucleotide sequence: TGCGCCAGCAGCTTGGACCCCAGGGGGGACACTGAAGCTTTCTTT. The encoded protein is CASSLDPRGDTEAFF.

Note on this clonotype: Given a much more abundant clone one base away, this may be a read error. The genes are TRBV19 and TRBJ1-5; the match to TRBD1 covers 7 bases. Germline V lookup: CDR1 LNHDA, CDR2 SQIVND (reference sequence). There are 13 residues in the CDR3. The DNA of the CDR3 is TGTACCAGTAGGGACAGCCCCAATCAGCCCCAGCATTTT. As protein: CTSRDSPNQPQHF.

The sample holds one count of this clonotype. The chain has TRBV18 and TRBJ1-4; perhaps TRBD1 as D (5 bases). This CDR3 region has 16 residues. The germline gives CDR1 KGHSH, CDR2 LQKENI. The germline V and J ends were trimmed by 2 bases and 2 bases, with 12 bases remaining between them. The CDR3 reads CASSPGKGRTNEKLFF. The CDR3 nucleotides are TGTGCCAGCTCACCAGGAAAGGGGCGTACTAATGAAAAACTGTTTTTT.

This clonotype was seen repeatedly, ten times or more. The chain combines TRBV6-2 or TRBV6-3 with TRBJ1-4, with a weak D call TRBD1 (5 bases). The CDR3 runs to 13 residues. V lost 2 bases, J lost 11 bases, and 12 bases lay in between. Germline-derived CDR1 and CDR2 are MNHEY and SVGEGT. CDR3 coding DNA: TGTGCCAGCAGTTACGGGGGAGGACCGAAACTGTTTTTT. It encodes CASSYGGGPKLFF.

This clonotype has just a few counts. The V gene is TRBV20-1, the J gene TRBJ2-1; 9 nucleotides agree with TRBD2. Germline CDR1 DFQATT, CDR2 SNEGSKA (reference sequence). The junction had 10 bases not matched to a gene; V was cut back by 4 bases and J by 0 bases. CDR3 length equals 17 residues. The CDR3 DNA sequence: TGCAGTGCTACTCTTTCTCCGGGACTAGCCTCCTACAATGAGCAGTTCTTC. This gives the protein CSATLSPGLASYNEQFF.

The CDR3 bases are TGTGCCAGCAGTGCCAACACAGAGGGGACCCAGTACTTC. Translation: CASSANTEGTQYF. The V call is TRBV25-1, the J call TRBJ2-5; tentative D call: TRBD2 (5 bases). With 4 bases removed from V and 7 bases from J, the gap between germline ends came to 13 bases. The CDR3 loop spans 13 amino acids. Germline assignment: CDR1 MGHDK and CDR2 SYGVNS.

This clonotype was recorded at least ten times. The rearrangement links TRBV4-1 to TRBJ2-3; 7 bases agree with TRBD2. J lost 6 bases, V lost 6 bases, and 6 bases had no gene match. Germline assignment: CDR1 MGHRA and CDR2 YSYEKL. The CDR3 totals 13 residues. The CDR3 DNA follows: TGCGCCAGCAGATCCGGACTAGGCGATACGCAGTATTTT. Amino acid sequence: CASRSGLGDTQYF.

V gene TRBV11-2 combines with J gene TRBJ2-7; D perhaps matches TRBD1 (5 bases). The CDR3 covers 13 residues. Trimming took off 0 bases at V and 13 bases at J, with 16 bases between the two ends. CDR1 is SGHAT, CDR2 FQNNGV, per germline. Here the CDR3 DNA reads TGTGCCAGCAGCTTAGATCGGGTAGGGGCCTCTTACTTC. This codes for CASSLDRVGASYF.

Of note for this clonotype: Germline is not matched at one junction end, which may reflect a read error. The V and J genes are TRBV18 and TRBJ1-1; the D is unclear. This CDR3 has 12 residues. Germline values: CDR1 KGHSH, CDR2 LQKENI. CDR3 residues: CTSSLQRTEAFF. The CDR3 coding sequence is TGTACCAGCTCGTTACAGAGGACTGAAGCTTTCTTT. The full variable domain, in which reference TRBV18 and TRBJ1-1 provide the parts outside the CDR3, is NAGVMQNPRHLVRRRGQEARLRCSPMKGHSHVYWYRQLPEEGLKFMVYLQKENIIDESGMPKERFSAEFPKEGPSILRIQQVVRGDSAAYFCTSSLQRTEAFFGQGTRLTVV.